The 21 T cell receptor beta chains reported below all come from one sample, sequenced in a study of T and B cells in COVID-19 patients. TRB was amplified from about 260-540 ng of blood genomic DNA. TRB rearrangements were amplified by multiplex PCR with BIOMED2 TRB-A/B primers. TCRdb called the multiplex PCR reads again in MiXCR, with one record for every CDR3 protein. Of some 11,000 distinct CDR3 sequences listed, under 35% are singletons. Sequencing was performed on blood. The source is a human donor with active COVID-19.

The V call is TRBV12-3 or TRBV12-4, the J call TRBJ2-1, with 7 bases that match TRBD1. This CDR3 comprises 15 residues. V lost 3 bases to trimming and J lost 0 bases; unmatched junction nucleotides: 2. In DNA form, the CDR3 reads TGTGCCAGCAGTTTGACAGGGTTCTCCTACAATGAGCAGTTCTTC. Translated, it gives CASSLTGFSYNEQFF.

Worth noting for this clonotype: One end of the junction varies from germline; a read error may be responsible. The chain employs TRBV7-9 and TRBJ2-1; a possible D gene is TRBD2 (6 bases). Looked up from germline, CDR1 is SEHNR and CDR2 is FQNEAQ (reference sequence). This CDR3 spans 18 amino acids. The CDR3 protein is CASSSTAAFRDSYNEKFF. CDR3 DNA sequence: TGTGCCAGCAGCTCTACAGCAGCTTTTCGGGACTCCTACAATGAGAAGTTCTTC.

This clonotype is termed medium-sized (0.01 to 0.1%). This rearrangement joins TRBV5-4 to TRBJ2-1; D not resolved. Germline CDR1 is SGHNT and CDR2 is YYREEE (reference sequence). Deletions cut 0 bases from V and 7 bases from J, with 5 bases between. The CDR3 contains 12 residues. CDR3 nucleotides: TGTGCCAGCAGCTTGGATCGGAATGAGCAGTTCTTC. It codes for CASSLDRNEQFF.

This chain joins TRBV12-3 or TRBV12-4 and TRBJ2-5; TRBD2 might be the D (7 bases). The V end lost 4 bases, the J end lost 5 bases, and 20 bases lay between the germline ends. The CDR3 has 16 amino acids. The DNA of the CDR3 is TGTGCCAGCAGTTGGGGGGGGCGGGGGCTCTTGGAGACCCAGTACTTC. Protein: CASSWGGRGLLETQYF.

This clonotype was seen a handful of times. This rearrangement joins TRBV5-1 to TRBJ1-6, with D hard to call. Trimming removed 0 bases at V and 10 bases at J, with 14 bases between. Germline-derived CDR1 and CDR2 are SGHRS and YFSETQ. This CDR3 region has 15 residues. CDR3 coding DNA: TGCGCCAGCAGCTTGGAGGCGGCAGGCGGATCACCCCTCCACTTT. As protein: CASSLEAAGGSPLHF.

This rearrangement joins TRBV24-1 to TRBJ2-2; a possible D gene is TRBD1 (6 bases). The CDR3 covers 14 residues. Germline CDR1 is KGHDR and CDR2 is SFDVKD. Trimming pared 7 bases from V and 4 bases from J, leaving 12 bases between. CDR3 residues: CATSNTGSTGELFF. The CDR3 coding sequence is TGTGCCACCAGCAATACAGGGTCCACCGGGGAGCTGTTTTTT.

This clonotype was found a few times. V and J are TRBV18 and TRBJ1-1; tentatively, D is TRBD1 (6 bases). V lost 1 base and J lost 0, with 18 bases in between. CDR3 size: 18 residues. Germline CDR1 reads KGHSH; CDR2 reads LQKENI. The CDR3: CASSPQTGRVGMNTEAFF. The CDR3 bases are TGTGCCAGCTCACCACAGACAGGTCGGGTGGGGATGAACACTGAAGCTTTCTTT. The full variable domain, its missing parts supplied by reference TRBV18 and TRBJ1-1, is NAGVMQNPRHLVRRRGQEARLRCSPMKGHSHVYWYRQLPEEGLKFMVYLQKENIIDESGMPKERFSAEFPKEGPSILRIQQVVRGDSAAYFCASSPQTGRVGMNTEAFFGQGTRLTVV.

By its share, this clonotype is medium-sized (0.01 to 0.1%). DNA for the CDR3: TGTGCCAGCCGCCTCGCCGGGACTAGCGGGTCGGGGGAGTATTTT. It codes for CASRLAGTSGSGEYF. V usage is TRBV6-5 and J usage is TRBJ2-3; 12 nucleotides align to TRBD2. There are 15 residues in the CDR3. Germline loops: CDR1 MNHEY, CDR2 SVGAGI. The trim removed 8 bases at V and 13 bases at J, leaving 16 bases unmatched.

This clonotype counts as medium-sized. The rearrangement joins TRBV18 to TRBJ2-1; no firm D call. Trimming took off 2 bases at V and 0 bases at J, with 8 bases between the two ends. The CDR3 is made up of 15 amino acids. Germline V lookup: CDR1 KGHSH, CDR2 LQKENI. The CDR3 protein is CASSPTASSYNEQFF. The DNA for the CDR3 is TGTGCCAGCTCACCAACGGCTAGCTCCTACAATGAGCAGTTCTTC. Drawing the rest from reference TRBV18 and TRBJ2-1, the complete variable domain is NAGVMQNPRHLVRRRGQEARLRCSPMKGHSHVYWYRQLPEEGLKFMVYLQKENIIDESGMPKERFSAEFPKEGPSILRIQQVVRGDSAAYFCASSPTASSYNEQFFGPGTRLTVL.

The V call is TRBV7-2, the J call TRBJ1-1; D gene uncertain. Germline-derived CDR1 and CDR2 are SGHTA and FQGNSA. The ends were cut back, 5 bases at V and 7 bases at J, with 17 bases in the middle. The CDR3 runs 14 residues. CDR3 sequence (DNA): TGTGCCAGCAGCGCCTTTTCGCCCCGGGGTGAAGCTTTCTTT. Translation: CASSAFSPRGEAFF.

This chain links TRBV5-1 with TRBJ1-2; TRBD1 agrees at 7 bases. The CDR3 length is 13 residues. Unmatched junction bases numbered 3, after V lost 0 bases and J lost 7 bases. Per germline, CDR1 SGHRS and CDR2 YFSETQ. CDR3 sequence (DNA): TGCGCCAGCAGCTTGGCCGACAGGGCTGGCTACACCTTC. This gives the protein CASSLADRAGYTF.

On this clonotype itself: A much larger clone sits a single nucleotide away, making a read error possible. The chain links TRBV29-1 to TRBJ1-1; 8 nucleotides align to TRBD1. CDR1 is SQVTM, CDR2 ANQGSEA, per germline. This CDR3 contains 13 residues. CDR3 coding DNA: TGCAGCGGCCGCAGGGGGCTAGGCACTAAAGCTTTCTTT. Its translation: CSGRRGLGTKAFF.

The rearrangement joins TRBV15 to TRBJ1-2; D remains ambiguous. The germline CDR1 and CDR2 sequences are LNHNV and YYDKDF (reference sequence). V lost 6 bases, J lost 3 bases, and 14 bases lay in between. CDR3 length: 14 amino acids. CDR3 sequence (DNA): TGTGCCACCAGGGGTCGGTTGAGAGACTATGGCTACACCTTC. This encodes CATRGRLRDYGYTF.

This chain uses TRBV5-4 with TRBJ2-3; D gene unclear. Trimming shortened V by 1 base and J by 2 bases, and 8 bases separated the two germline ends. The CDR3 consists of 14 residues. Germline V gives CDR1 SGHNT, CDR2 YYREEE (reference sequence). CDR3 sequence: CASSLSGATDTQYF. The CDR3 region has the DNA TGTGCCAGCAGCTTGTCCGGTGCCACAGATACGCAGTATTTT.

The chain employs TRBV5-4 and TRBJ2-1; D is undetermined. Trimming shortened V by 2 bases and J by 10 bases, and 10 bases separated the two germline ends. CDR3 length: 12 residues. Germline CDR1 SGHNT, CDR2 YYREEE (reference sequence). The CDR3 DNA reads TGTGCCAGCAGCTTTACCCCCGGGGAGCAGTTCTTC. Amino acids: CASSFTPGEQFF. The full variable domain, its missing parts supplied by reference TRBV5-4 and TRBJ2-1, is ETGVTQSPTHLIKTRGQQVTLRCSSQSGHNTVSWYQQALGQGPQFIFQYYREEENGRGNFPPRFSGLQFPNYSSELNVNALELDDSALYLCASSFTPGEQFFGPGTRLTVL.

This chain joins TRBV7-2 and TRBJ1-3, with D possibly matching TRBD1 (5 bases). From germline, CDR1 is SGHTA and CDR2 FQGNSA. V was trimmed by 5 bases and J by 0 bases, leaving 17 bases between them. The CDR3 has 17 residues. The CDR3 DNA follows: TGTGCCAGCAGCCCTTGGACAAGGGCGGCCTCTGGAAACACCATATATTTT. Protein sequence: CASSPWTRAASGNTIYF.

This clonotype has a handful of counts. The chain couples TRBV6-2 or TRBV6-3 to TRBJ2-7, with 8 bases matching TRBD1. From germline, CDR1 is MNHEY and CDR2 SVGEGT. The CDR3 is made up of 13 amino acids. The junction had 7 bases not matched to a gene; V was cut back by 6 bases and J by 6 bases. Here the CDR3 reads CASSPFGQGEQYF. In nucleotides, the CDR3 is TGTGCCAGCAGCCCATTTGGACAGGGCGAGCAGTACTTC.

This rearrangement joins TRBV6-6 to TRBJ1-6; D call uncertain. The CDR3 extends over 15 amino acids. The V end was cut by 5 bases, the J end by 12 bases, with 20 bases between. Germline V gives CDR1 MNHNY, CDR2 SVGAGI (reference sequence). As DNA, the CDR3 is TGTGCCAGCAGTCCTACACAACCGCCGGAATTACCCCTCCACTTT. This codes for CASSPTQPPELPLHF.

The chain uses TRBV7-2 and TRBJ1-1; no reliable D call. CDR1 is SGHTA, CDR2 FQGNSA, per germline. V was cut by 2 bases and J by 11 bases, with 12 bases left in between. The CDR3 is 12 amino acids. The CDR3 bases are TGTGCCAGCAGCTTATTGGGGATCAAGGCTTTCTTT. Its translation: CASSLLGIKAFF.

This chain connects TRBV13 to TRBJ2-7, with D tentatively TRBD1 or TRBD2 (5 bases each). V dropped 1 base and J dropped 6 bases, with 13 bases sitting between them. CDR3 length: 14 residues. CDR1 is PRHDT, CDR2 FYEKMQ, per germline (reference sequence). CDR3: CASSLEGESGEQYF. The CDR3 DNA reads TGTGCCAGCAGCTTAGAAGGGGAGTCGGGCGAGCAGTACTTC.

The CDR3 is CASSLEPLSYGYTF. The CDR3 region has the DNA TGTGCCAGCAGCTTAGAGCCCCTTAGCTATGGCTACACCTTC. J is TRBJ1-2 and V is TRBV7-9; D is ambiguous. The CDR3 length is 14 residues. V gave up 1 base and J gave up 4 bases, with 10 bases separating them. From germline, CDR1 is SEHNR and CDR2 FQNEAQ (reference sequence).